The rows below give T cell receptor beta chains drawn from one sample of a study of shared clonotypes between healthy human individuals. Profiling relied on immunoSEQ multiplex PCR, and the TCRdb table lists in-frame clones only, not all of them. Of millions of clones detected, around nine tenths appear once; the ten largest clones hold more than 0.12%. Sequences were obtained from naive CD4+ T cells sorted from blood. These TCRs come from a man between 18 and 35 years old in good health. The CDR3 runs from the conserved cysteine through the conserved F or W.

CDR3 protein: CASSPQTGSFIDTQYF
V gene: TRBV7-3

CDR3 protein: CASSYEAGPYNEQFF
V gene: TRBV6-5

CDR3 protein: CASSSSPPGFYEQYF
V gene: TRBV5-6

CDR3 protein: CASSYGLAVNLEETQYF
V gene: TRBV7-9

CDR3 protein: CASSSPTSISEQYF
V gene: TRBV5-6

CDR3 protein: CASSIIAGASYEQYF
V gene: TRBV19

CDR3 protein: CASSYGGTAYEQYF
V gene: TRBV6-5

CDR3 protein: CAWSRSPDRGRNEQYF
V gene: TRBV30

CDR3 protein: CASSLQETQYF
V gene: TRBV25-1

CDR3 protein: CASSRRTGAYQPQHF
V gene: TRBV19

CDR3 protein: CAIWRGTGYEQYF
V gene: TRBV10-3

CDR3 protein: CASSLTGTGADTQYF
V gene: TRBV7-9

CDR3 protein: CASSLDRDRSYEQYF
V gene: TRBV5-6

CDR3 protein: CASSRTGNNSPLHF
V gene: TRBV11-2

CDR3 protein: CASSLVGSGSGAKNIQYF
V gene: TRBV7-2

CDR3 protein: CAISESTPDSSTEAFF
V gene: TRBV10-3

CDR3 protein: CASSSRGSGNQPQHF
V gene: TRBV7-2

CDR3 protein: CASRWDPTDTQYF
V gene: TRBV6-5